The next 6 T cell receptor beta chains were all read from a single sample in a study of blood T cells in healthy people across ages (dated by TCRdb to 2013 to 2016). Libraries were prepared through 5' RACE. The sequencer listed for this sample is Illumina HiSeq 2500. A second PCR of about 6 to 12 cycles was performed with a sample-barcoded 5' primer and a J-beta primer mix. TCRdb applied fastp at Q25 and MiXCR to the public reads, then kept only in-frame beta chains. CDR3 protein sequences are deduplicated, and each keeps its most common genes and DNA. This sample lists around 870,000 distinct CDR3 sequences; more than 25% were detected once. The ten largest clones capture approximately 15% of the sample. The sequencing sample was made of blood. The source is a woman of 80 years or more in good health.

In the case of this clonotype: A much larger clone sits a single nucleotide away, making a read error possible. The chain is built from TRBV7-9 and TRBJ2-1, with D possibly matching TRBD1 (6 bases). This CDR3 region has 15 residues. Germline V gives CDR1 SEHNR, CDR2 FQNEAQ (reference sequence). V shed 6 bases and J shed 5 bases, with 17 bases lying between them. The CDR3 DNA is TGTGCCAGCAGTCTCGGGAACAGGGTGAACAATGAGCAGTTCTTC. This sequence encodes CASSLGNRVNNEQFF.

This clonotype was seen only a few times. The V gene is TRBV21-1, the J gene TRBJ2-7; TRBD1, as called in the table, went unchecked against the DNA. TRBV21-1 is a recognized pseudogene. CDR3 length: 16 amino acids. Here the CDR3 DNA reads TGTGCCAGCAGCAAAGAAAGAGACAGGCCGTCCTACGAGCAGTACTTC. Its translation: CASSKERDRPSYEQYF.

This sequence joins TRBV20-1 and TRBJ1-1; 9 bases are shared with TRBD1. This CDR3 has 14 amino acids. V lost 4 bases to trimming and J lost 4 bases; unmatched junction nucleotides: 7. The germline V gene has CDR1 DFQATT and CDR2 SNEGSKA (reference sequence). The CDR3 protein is CSANIGQGSTEAFF. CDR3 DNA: TGCAGTGCTAATATTGGACAGGGGAGCACTGAAGCTTTCTTT.

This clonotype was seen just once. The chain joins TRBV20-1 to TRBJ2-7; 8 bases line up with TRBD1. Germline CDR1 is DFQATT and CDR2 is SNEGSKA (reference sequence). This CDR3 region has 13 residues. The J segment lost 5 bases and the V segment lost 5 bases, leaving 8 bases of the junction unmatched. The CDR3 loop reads CSAQQGDRHEQYF. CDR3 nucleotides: TGCAGTGCTCAACAGGGGGACCGCCACGAGCAGTACTTC.

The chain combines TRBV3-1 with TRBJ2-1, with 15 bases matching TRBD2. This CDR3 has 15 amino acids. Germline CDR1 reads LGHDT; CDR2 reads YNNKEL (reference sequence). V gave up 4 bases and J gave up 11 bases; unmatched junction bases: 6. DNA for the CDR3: TGTGCCAGCAGCCGCCCCGGGACTAGCGGGGGGCAGCAGTTCTTC. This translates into CASSRPGTSGGQQFF.

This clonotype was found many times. CDR3 sequence: CATHTRGTGRGVAFF. The CDR3 DNA reads TGTGCCACCCATACCCGGGGGACTGGCAGGGGGGTAGCTTTCTTT. The chain combines TRBV6-5 with TRBJ1-1, with TRBD1 matching over 7 bases. After removal of 10 bases from V and 10 bases from J, the junction contained 21 bases not matched to a gene. The CDR3 consists of 15 residues. Per the germline V gene, CDR1 is MNHEY and CDR2 is SVGAGI.